Following are 20 T cell receptor beta chains from one sample sequenced in a study of HIV-infected children after antiretroviral therapy interruption. The treatment here: PENTA 11 planned treatment interruption arm or continuous ART arm. A 3' RACE protocol on RNA, with unique molecular identifiers, produced the TCR library. TCRdb independently ran MiXCR on the 3' RACE reads; one entry per CDR3 protein. The table has about 86,000 distinct CDR3 sequences, 6.9% seen once. The specimen comprised CD45RA+ CD4+ T cells from PBMCs, pooled from several time points, sampled from a donor given antiretroviral therapy, either interrupted or continuous. The subset was: naive CD4+ CD45RA+ CD45RO- T cells. Receptors were obtained from a pool of human donors with HIV.

This clonotype was found many times. The gene calls are TRBV4-1 and TRBJ2-1; 9 bases agree with TRBD2. This CDR3 has 19 residues. Germline V lookup: CDR1 MGHRA, CDR2 YSYEKL. Trimming at V came to 0 bases and at J to 3 bases, leaving 12 bases not matched to a gene. CDR3 protein: CASSQDRFSGGNNYNEQFF. The CDR3 nucleotides are TGCGCCAGCAGCCAAGATCGGTTCAGCGGGGGGAATAACTACAATGAGCAGTTCTTC.

The genes are TRBV18 and TRBJ2-1; D remains ambiguous. Trimming removed 3 bases from V and 4 bases from J, with 10 bases in between. The CDR3 consists of 14 residues. Germline CDR1 is KGHSH and CDR2 is LQKENI. CDR3 residues: CASSPPGHYNEQFF. The CDR3 DNA is TGTGCCAGCTCACCTCCGGGTCATTACAATGAGCAGTTCTTC.

This clonotype was found many times. In DNA, the CDR3 is TGTGCCAGCAGCCGAAGGGAGGGTGGGCTTGGCACTGAAGCTTTCTTT. Protein: CASSRREGGLGTEAFF. The chain employs TRBV7-9 and TRBJ1-1; D is ambiguous. The length of the CDR3 is 16 residues. CDR1 is SEHNR and CDR2 is FQNEAQ in the germline V gene (reference sequence). Trimming removed 5 bases from V and 4 bases from J, with 20 bases in between.

This clonotype was counted ten times or more. The gene calls are TRBV3-1 and TRBJ2-6; 9 positions match TRBD2. Per germline, CDR1 LGHDT and CDR2 YNNKEL (reference sequence). CDR3 length: 18 residues. J lost 4 bases, V lost 4 bases, and 11 bases had no gene match. CDR3 bases: TGTGCCAGCAGCCCTACAAGCGGGGGGTTATCAGGGGCCAACGTCCTGACTTTC. Translated: CASSPTSGGLSGANVLTF.

This clonotype was observed at least ten times. V gene TRBV5-1 combines with J gene TRBJ1-1; weak D call: TRBD1 (6 bases). The CDR3 runs 15 residues. Germline CDR1 reads SGHRS; CDR2 reads YFSETQ. Between the trimmed V and J ends, which lost 0 bases and 6 bases, there was a span of 15 bases. In nucleotides, the CDR3 is TGCGCCAGCAGCTTGGAGGGGGGGGAAGGCGCTGAAGCTTTCTTT. Protein sequence: CASSLEGGEGAEAFF.

This clonotype was seen a handful of times. V gene TRBV19 combines with J gene TRBJ1-1; 7 bases are a match to TRBD1. This CDR3 comprises 14 residues. The germline V gene encodes CDR1 LNHDA and CDR2 SQIVND (reference sequence). Germline trimming cut 7 bases from V and 1 base from J; bases unmatched to any gene: 6. CDR3 residues: CASIGDSWNTEAFF. For the CDR3, the DNA is TGTGCCAGTATCGGGGACAGCTGGAACACTGAAGCTTTCTTT.

This clonotype was seen a handful of times. This sequence joins TRBV12-3 or TRBV12-4 and TRBJ1-2; D remains ambiguous. The CDR3 is 11 residues long. The V end was cut by 3 bases, the J end by 7 bases, with 6 bases between. The CDR3 sequence: CASSLRSGYTF. The CDR3 coding sequence is TGTGCCAGCAGTTTGAGAAGTGGCTACACCTTC.

The table lists this clonotype with many counts. V and J are TRBV20-1 and TRBJ1-2; D not certain. V dropped 1 base and J dropped 4 bases, with 13 bases sitting between them. Germline-derived CDR1 and CDR2 are DFQATT and SNEGSKA (reference sequence). The CDR3 has 14 amino acids. Here the CDR3 reads CSARVGRQSYGYTF. CDR3 bases: TGCAGTGCTAGAGTAGGAAGGCAGAGCTATGGCTACACCTTC.

The rearrangement uses TRBV27 and TRBJ1-1; D call uncertain. Germline-derived CDR1 and CDR2 are MNHEY and SMNVEV (reference sequence). V lost 3 bases and J lost 5, with 16 bases in between. The CDR3 sequence is 15 residues long. The CDR3 DNA reads as TGTGCCAGCAGTTTTCGTCCCGGGGTGGGAACTGAAGCTTTCTTT. It encodes CASSFRPGVGTEAFF.

This clonotype was seen ten or more times. This chain uses TRBV18 with TRBJ2-2; D gene unclear. V lost 2 bases, J lost 4 bases, and 5 bases lay in between. Looked up from germline, CDR1 is KGHSH and CDR2 is LQKENI. This CDR3 has 13 amino acids. The CDR3 bases are TGTGCCAGCTCACCAAGTGGCACCGGGGAGCTGTTTTTT. It specifies CASSPSGTGELFF.

This clonotype was found many times. The J gene is TRBJ2-1, the V gene TRBV12-3 or TRBV12-4, with no clear D. Deletions cut 8 bases from V and 7 bases from J, with 9 bases between. This CDR3 has 11 residues. The CDR3 DNA is TGTGCCAGCGCCTTGCGTAATGAGCAGTTCTTC. It codes for CASALRNEQFF.

This clonotype was observed many times. V and J are TRBV11-2 and TRBJ2-7, with D possibly being TRBD1 (6 bases). Per germline, CDR1 SGHAT and CDR2 FQNNGV. CDR3 size: 15 residues. V shed 7 bases and J shed 2 bases, with 18 bases lying between them. This CDR3 reads CASNPGQGPTYEQYF. DNA of the CDR3: TGTGCCAGCAACCCGGGGCAGGGGCCCACCTACGAGCAGTACTTC.

In its sample, this clonotype was seen many times. V and J are TRBV20-1 and TRBJ2-3; D call uncertain. Germline CDR1 DFQATT, CDR2 SNEGSKA (reference sequence). This CDR3 contains 15 residues. Trimming removed 5 bases from V and 0 bases from J, with 15 bases in between. For the CDR3, the DNA is TGCAGTGCTTCGAGAGACGGACGCAGCACAGATACGCAGTATTTT. Translated, it gives CSASRDGRSTDTQYF.

This clonotype has a count of ten or more. The V and J genes are TRBV3-2 and TRBJ2-7; the DNA was not used to check the table's D call, TRBD1. TRBV3-2 is annotated as a pseudogene. This CDR3 contains 14 residues. CDR3 sequence: CASSQSRVAYEQYF. In DNA form, the CDR3 reads TGTGCCAGCAGCCAATCAAGGGTGGCGTATGAGCAGTACTTC.

This clonotype was detected many times. The J gene is TRBJ1-4, the V gene TRBV18, with 7 bases matching TRBD1. Germline CDR1 KGHSH, CDR2 LQKENI. After removal of 6 bases from V and 8 bases from J, the junction contained 9 bases not matched to a gene. There are 14 residues in the CDR3. The CDR3 DNA is TGTGCCAGCTCGGTCGACAGGGTAGCCGAAAAACTGTTTTTT. The encoded protein is CASSVDRVAEKLFF.

This clonotype was counted between two and nine times. V usage is TRBV11-2 and J usage is TRBJ2-5, with D hard to call. The CDR3 length is 18 residues. From germline, CDR1 is SGHAT and CDR2 FQNNGV. The V end lost 2 bases, the J end lost 5 bases, and 24 bases lay between the germline ends. This CDR3 reads CASSLRPPGSRQVETQYF. The CDR3 bases are TGTGCCAGCAGCTTAAGGCCCCCTGGATCCCGGCAAGTTGAGACCCAGTACTTC.

This clonotype was counted at least ten times. The V and J genes are TRBV10-3 and TRBJ1-5; no clear D gene. Germline CDR1 is ENHRY and CDR2 is SYGVKD. V lost 2 bases and J 3 bases, leaving 11 bases between the germline ends. The CDR3 runs to 15 residues. CDR3 nucleotide sequence: TGTGCCATCAGTGAGAGTCCTCTCACCAATCAGCCCCAGCATTTT. Protein product: CAISESPLTNQPQHF.

This clonotype was recorded many times. J is TRBJ2-3 and V is TRBV7-2; D tentatively fits TRBD1 or TRBD2 (6 bases each). Looked up from germline, CDR1 is SGHTA and CDR2 is FQGNSA. This CDR3 has 15 amino acids. V gave up 4 bases and J gave up 1 base, with 12 bases separating them. CDR3 sequence: CASSSSGAGTDTQYF. The CDR3 coding sequence is TGTGCCAGCAGCTCCTCGGGGGCCGGCACAGATACGCAGTATTTT. Looking up the rest from reference TRBV7-2 and TRBJ2-3 gives the full variable domain: GAGVSQSPSNKVTEKGKDVELRCDPISGHTALYWYRQSLGQGLEFLIYFQGNSAPDKSGLPSDRFSAERTGGSVSTLTIQRTQQEDSAVYLCASSSSGAGTDTQYFGPGTRLTVL.

This clonotype showed up many times. The V and J genes are TRBV19 and TRBJ2-7; D unclear. V was trimmed by 4 bases and J by 0 bases, leaving 10 bases between them. The germline V gene has CDR1 LNHDA and CDR2 SQIVND (reference sequence). This CDR3 is 14 amino acids long. The CDR3 loop reads CASSTGPNSYEQYF. The CDR3 DNA is TGTGCCAGTAGTACCGGACCGAACTCCTACGAGCAGTACTTC.

The gene calls are TRBV28 and TRBJ2-7, with D unclear. This CDR3 has 13 residues. Germline V gives CDR1 MDHEN, CDR2 SYDVKM. Trimming shortened V by 4 bases and J by 2 bases, and 9 bases separated the two germline ends. CDR3 amino acids: CASSWAVTYEQYF. The DNA for the CDR3 is TGTGCCAGCAGTTGGGCAGTTACCTACGAGCAGTACTTC.